This record looks at one TCR beta chain sequence and its context. The antigen remains unidentified. Unexposed donor CD4+ T cells date from about 2010-2019, before the COVID-19 pandemic. After approximately 10 days of culture, CD4+ T cells were isolated. TCRdb's table, derived via immunoSEQ multiplex PCR, lists solely in-frame clones and lacks some. The sample has about 20,000 clones; approximately 68% are singletons. The junction had 5 bases not matched to a gene; V was cut back by 8 bases and J by 5 bases. The CDR3 extends over 14 amino acids. Germline V CDR1 and CDR2: KGHSH, LQKENI. This entry comes from a study of CD4 T cells in relation to SARS-CoV-2 and coronaviruses. Study overall: ViraFEST: approximately 10-day antigen culture of PBMCs, then TCR beta CDR3 sequencing. Broader study findings: About 65% of donors had memory CD4+ clonotypes crossrecognizing SARS-CoV-2 and common cold coronavirus spike.

Sequenced sample: CD4+ T cells from PBMCs, cultured in vitro. The TCR originated in a human donor in good health. V is TRBV18 and J is TRBJ2-5, with 13 bases lining up with TRBD2. This CDR3 is CASQLAGGRETQYF. CDR3 DNA sequence: TGTGCCAGCCAACTAGCGGGGGGGCGTGAGACCCAGTACTTC.